The rows below give T cell receptor beta chains drawn from one sample of a study of T-cell reconstitution after alpha-beta-depleted transplantation in children. MiXCR, applied by TCRdb to the PCR reads, yields one record per CDR3 protein. Of just under 550,000 distinct CDR3 sequences listed, about a sixth are singletons. The sample in question was PBMCs from the stem cell graft donor, obtained from the stem cell graft. Every receptor here comes from a human donor who donated a stem cell graft to a child with acute lymphoblastic leukemia. The CDR3 runs from the conserved cysteine through the conserved F or W. Fields, in order: clone size, V gene, D gene, J gene, CDR3 DNA, CDR3 protein. A D gene is named only where the DNA matches it firmly. Clone size is stated in some rows and not others, as once, few, many or a class when expanded.

size: few; V: TRBV11-1; D: TRBD2; J: TRBJ2-1; DNA: TGTGCCAGCAGCATAGACACCCGGACTAGCGGACACAATGAGCAGTTCTTC; CDR3: CASSIDTRTSGHNEQFF
size: few; V: TRBV12-3/TRBV12-4; D: TRBD2; J: TRBJ2-4; DNA: TGTGCCAGCAGTTTAGCGGGAGGGCCCCAAAACATTCAGTACTTC; CDR3: CASSLAGGPQNIQYF
size: .; V: TRBV6-1; D: TRBD1; J: TRBJ2-5; DNA: TGTGCCAGCAGTCCCGAATCCCCCATAACAGGGGGCGAGACCCAGTACTTC; CDR3: CASSPESPITGGETQYF
size: .; V: TRBV19; D: .; J: TRBJ1-5; DNA: TGTGCCAGTAGTATGCAGGGGAGTCAGCCCCAGCATTTT; CDR3: CASSMQGSQPQHF
size: .; V: TRBV20-1; D: .; J: TRBJ1-2; DNA: TGCAGTGCTAGAGATCGGCTGGGGGGTACTCTTAACTATGGCTACACCTTC; CDR3: CSARDRLGGTLNYGYTF
size: few; V: TRBV29-1; D: .; J: TRBJ2-7; DNA: TGCAGCGCCCTCTCTCGCGAGCAGTACTTC; CDR3: CSALSREQYF
size: .; V: TRBV4-2; D: .; J: TRBJ2-3; DNA: TGTGCCAGCAGCCAAGATCCGAGCGGGACAGATACGCAGTATTTT; CDR3: CASSQDPSGTDTQYF
size: few; V: TRBV5-1; D: .; J: TRBJ2-1; DNA: TGCGCCAGCAGCTTAAGACTCCTACTCTACAATGAGCAGTTCTTC; CDR3: CASSLRLLLYNEQFF
size: few; V: TRBV11-1; D: TRBD2; J: TRBJ2-2; DNA: TGTGCCAGCAGCCAGGGGGCAGCGGGAGGGCCGGCATCCGGGGAGCTGTTTTTT; CDR3: CASSQGAAGGPASGELFF
size: few; V: TRBV5-1; D: TRBD1; J: TRBJ1-1; DNA: TGCGCCAGCAGCTCGTCCGACAGGGGCCCATTGAACACTGAAGCTTTCTTT; CDR3: CASSSSDRGPLNTEAFF
size: few; V: TRBV5-5; D: .; J: TRBJ2-6; DNA: TGTGCCAGCAGCTTGGGCCCGGGGTCTGGGGCCAACGTCCTGACTTTC; CDR3: CASSLGPGSGANVLTF
size: .; V: TRBV5-1; D: TRBD1; J: TRBJ2-7; DNA: TGCGCCAGCACCGGCCGGACAGGGGGCGCGTACGAGCAGTACTTC; CDR3: CASTGRTGGAYEQYF
size: .; V: TRBV20-1; D: .; J: TRBJ1-1; DNA: TGCAGTGCTAGAGTCCAGGGCCTCGAAGCTTTCTTT; CDR3: CSARVQGLEAFF
size: few; V: TRBV5-1; D: TRBD2; J: TRBJ2-2; DNA: TGCGCCAGCGCCGGGACTAGCGGTTTTTTGATGGACGGGACCGGGGAGCTGTTTTTT; CDR3: CASAGTSGFLMDGTGELFF
size: few; V: TRBV3-1; D: .; J: TRBJ1-1; DNA: TGTGCCAGCAGCCAAGCACAGACGCGGGATGAAGCTTTCTTT; CDR3: CASSQAQTRDEAFF
size: few; V: TRBV5-6; D: .; J: TRBJ2-1; DNA: TGTGCCAGCAGCATGAAGGGACTTATCAATGAGCAGTTCTTC; CDR3: CASSMKGLINEQFF
size: few; V: TRBV29-1; D: TRBD1; J: TRBJ2-5; DNA: TGCAGCGTCGATTCAGGGGGCTTAGGTTCAGAGACCCAGTACTTC; CDR3: CSVDSGGLGSETQYF
size: few; V: TRBV9; D: .; J: TRBJ1-5; DNA: TGTGCCAGCAGCGTAGCTGCGACAGCCAATCAGCCCCAGCATTTT; CDR3: CASSVAATANQPQHF
size: .; V: TRBV12-3/TRBV12-4; D: .; J: TRBJ1-5; DNA: TGTGCCAGCAGTCCTCCGAGGGGGGGGAACCCCTCTCCCCAGCATTTT; CDR3: CASSPPRGGNPSPQHF
size: .; V: TRBV7-3; D: .; J: TRBJ1-2; DNA: TGTGCCAGCAGCTCGGGATTTTCCTATGGCTACACCTTC; CDR3: CASSSGFSYGYTF
size: .; V: TRBV5-1; D: .; J: TRBJ1-5; DNA: TGCGCCAGCAGCTCTGACGTTGGGGCAGGTCAGCCCCAGCATTTT; CDR3: CASSSDVGAGQPQHF